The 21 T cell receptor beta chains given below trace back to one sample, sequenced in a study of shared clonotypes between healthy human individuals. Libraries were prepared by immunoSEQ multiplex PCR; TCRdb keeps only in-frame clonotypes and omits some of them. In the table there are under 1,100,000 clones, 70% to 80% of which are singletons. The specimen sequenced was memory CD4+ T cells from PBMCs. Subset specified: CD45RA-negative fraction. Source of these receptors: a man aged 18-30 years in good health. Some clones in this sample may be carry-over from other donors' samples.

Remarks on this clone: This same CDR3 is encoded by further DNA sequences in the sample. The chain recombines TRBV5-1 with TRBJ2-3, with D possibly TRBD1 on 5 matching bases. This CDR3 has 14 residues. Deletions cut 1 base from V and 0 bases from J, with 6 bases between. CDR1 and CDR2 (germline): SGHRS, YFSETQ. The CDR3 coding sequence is TGCGCCAGCAGCTTGACAGGCAGCACAGATACGCAGTATTTT. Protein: CASSLTGSTDTQYF.

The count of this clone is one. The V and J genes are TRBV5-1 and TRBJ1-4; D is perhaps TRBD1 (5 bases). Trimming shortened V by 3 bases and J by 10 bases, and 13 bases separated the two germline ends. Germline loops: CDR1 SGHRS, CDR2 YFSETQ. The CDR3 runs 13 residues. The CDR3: CASSSGPGTKLFF. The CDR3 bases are TGCGCCAGCAGCTCCGGCCCCGGGACAAAACTGTTTTTT. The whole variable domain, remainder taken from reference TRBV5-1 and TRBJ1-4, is KAGVTQTPRYLIKTRGQQVTLSCSPISGHRSVSWYQQTPGQGLQFLFEYFSETQRNKGNFPGRFSGRQFSNSRSEMNVSTLELGDSALYLCASSSGPGTKLFFGSGTQLSVL.

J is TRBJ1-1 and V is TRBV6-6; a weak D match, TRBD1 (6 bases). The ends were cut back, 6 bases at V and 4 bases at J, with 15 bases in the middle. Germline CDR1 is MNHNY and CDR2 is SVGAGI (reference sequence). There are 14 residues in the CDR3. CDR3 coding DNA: TGTGCCAGCAGGATCGGACAGCTTCGCACTGAAGCTTTCTTT. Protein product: CASRIGQLRTEAFF.

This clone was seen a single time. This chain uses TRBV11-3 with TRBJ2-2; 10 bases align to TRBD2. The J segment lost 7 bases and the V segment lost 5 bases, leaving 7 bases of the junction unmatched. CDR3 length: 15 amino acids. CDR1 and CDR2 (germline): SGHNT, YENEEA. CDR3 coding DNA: TGTGCCAGCAGCCCAATAGCGGGAGGAGGCGGGGAGCTGTTTTTT. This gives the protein CASSPIAGGGGELFF.

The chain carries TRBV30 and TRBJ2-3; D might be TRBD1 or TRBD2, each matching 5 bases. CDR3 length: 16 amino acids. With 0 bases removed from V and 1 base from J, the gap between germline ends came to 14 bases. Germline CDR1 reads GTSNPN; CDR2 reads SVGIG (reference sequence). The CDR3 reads CAWSVGAGAGTDTQYF. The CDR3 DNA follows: TGTGCCTGGAGTGTTGGTGCCGGGGCCGGCACAGATACGCAGTATTTT.

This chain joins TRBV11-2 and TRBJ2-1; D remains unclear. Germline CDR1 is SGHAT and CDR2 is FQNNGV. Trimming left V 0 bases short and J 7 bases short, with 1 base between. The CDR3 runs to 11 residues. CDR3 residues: CASSLDNEQFF. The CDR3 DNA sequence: TGTGCCAGCAGCTTAGATAATGAGCAGTTCTTC.

The CDR3 DNA is TGTGCCAGCAGGCCAAACATTAACACTGAAGCTTTCTTT. This gives the protein CASRPNINTEAFF. V and J are TRBV28 and TRBJ1-1; D unclear. Per germline, CDR1 MDHEN and CDR2 SYDVKM. The V gene lost 6 bases and the J gene lost 2 bases, with 10 bases spanning the gap. The CDR3 consists of 13 residues.

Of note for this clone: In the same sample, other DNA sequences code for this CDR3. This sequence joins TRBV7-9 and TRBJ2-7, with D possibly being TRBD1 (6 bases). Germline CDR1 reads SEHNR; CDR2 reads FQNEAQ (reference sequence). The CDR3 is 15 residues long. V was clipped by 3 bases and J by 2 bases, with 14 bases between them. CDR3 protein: CASSLGAGLTYEQYF. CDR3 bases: TGTGCCAGCAGCTTGGGGGCAGGTTTAACCTACGAGCAGTACTTC.

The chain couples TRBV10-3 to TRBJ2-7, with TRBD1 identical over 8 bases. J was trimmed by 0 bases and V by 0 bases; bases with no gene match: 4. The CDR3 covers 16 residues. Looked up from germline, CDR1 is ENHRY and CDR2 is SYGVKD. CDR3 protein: CAISESDRGSSYEQYF. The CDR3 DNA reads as TGTGCCATCAGTGAGTCTGACAGGGGTAGCTCCTACGAGCAGTACTTC.

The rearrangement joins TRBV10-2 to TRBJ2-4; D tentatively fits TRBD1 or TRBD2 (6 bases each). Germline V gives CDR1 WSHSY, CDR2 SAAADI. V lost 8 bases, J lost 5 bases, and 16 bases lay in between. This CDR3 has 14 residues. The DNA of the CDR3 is TGCGCCAGCTACCAATGGGGGGCTGAAAACATTCAGTACTTC. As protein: CASYQWGAENIQYF.

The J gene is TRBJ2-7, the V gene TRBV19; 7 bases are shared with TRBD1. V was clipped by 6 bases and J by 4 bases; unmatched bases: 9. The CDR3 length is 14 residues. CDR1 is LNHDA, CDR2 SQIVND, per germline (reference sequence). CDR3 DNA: TGTGCCAGTAGCCCGAAACCGACAGGGTACGAGCAGTACTTC. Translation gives CASSPKPTGYEQYF.

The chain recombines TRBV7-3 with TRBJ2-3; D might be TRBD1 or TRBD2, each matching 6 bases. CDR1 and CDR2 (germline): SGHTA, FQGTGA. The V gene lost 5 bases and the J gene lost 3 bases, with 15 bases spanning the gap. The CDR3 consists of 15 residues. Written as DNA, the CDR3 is TGTGCCAGCAGCCAGGAGGGGGACGGAACAGATACGCAGTATTTT. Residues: CASSQEGDGTDTQYF.

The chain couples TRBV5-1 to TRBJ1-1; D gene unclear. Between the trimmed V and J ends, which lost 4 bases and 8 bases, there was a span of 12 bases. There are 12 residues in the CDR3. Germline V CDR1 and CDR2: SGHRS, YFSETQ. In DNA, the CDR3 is TGCGCCAGCAGCGACGACCTAGCAGAAGCTTTCTTT. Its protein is CASSDDLAEAFF.

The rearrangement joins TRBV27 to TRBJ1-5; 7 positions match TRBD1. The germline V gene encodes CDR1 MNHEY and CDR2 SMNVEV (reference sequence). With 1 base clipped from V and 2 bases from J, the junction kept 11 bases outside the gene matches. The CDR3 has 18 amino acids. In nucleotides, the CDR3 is TGTGCCAGCAGTTTATATGGGCTCGGAGGGGGCGGCAATCAGCCCCAGCATTTT. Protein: CASSLYGLGGGGNQPQHF.

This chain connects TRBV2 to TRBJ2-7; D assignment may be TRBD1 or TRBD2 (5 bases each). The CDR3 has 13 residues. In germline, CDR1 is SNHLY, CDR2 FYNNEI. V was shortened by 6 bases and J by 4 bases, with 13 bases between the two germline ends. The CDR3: CASSPTGPYEQYF. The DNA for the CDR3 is TGTGCCAGCAGCCCGACGGGACCATACGAGCAGTACTTC.

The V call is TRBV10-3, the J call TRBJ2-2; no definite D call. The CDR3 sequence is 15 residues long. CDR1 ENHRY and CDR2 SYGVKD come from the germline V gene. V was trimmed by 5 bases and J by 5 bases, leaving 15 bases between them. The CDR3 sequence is CAISSSKDRTGELFF. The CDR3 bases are TGTGCCATCAGTTCGTCAAAGGATCGGACCGGGGAGCTGTTTTTT.

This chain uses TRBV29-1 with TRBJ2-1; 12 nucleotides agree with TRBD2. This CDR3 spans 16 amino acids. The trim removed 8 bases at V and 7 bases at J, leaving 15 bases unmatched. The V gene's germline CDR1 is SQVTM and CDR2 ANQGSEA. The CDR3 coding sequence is TGCAGCTCCTCATATCCTAGCGGGAGGGCTCCGAATGAGCAGTTCTTC. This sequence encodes CSSSYPSGRAPNEQFF.

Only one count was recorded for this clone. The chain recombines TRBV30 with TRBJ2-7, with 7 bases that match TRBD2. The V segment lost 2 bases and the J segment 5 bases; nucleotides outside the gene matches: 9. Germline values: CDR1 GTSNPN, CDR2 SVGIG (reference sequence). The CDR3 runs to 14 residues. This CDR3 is CAWSLGLAVDEQYF. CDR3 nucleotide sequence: TGTGCCTGGAGTTTGGGGCTAGCGGTGGACGAGCAGTACTTC.

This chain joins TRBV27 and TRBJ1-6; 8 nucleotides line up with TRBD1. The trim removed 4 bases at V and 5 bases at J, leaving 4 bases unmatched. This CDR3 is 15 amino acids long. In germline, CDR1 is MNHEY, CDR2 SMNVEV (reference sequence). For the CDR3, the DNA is TGTGCCAGCAGTTCAGGGGGCGCCGATAATTCACCCCTCCACTTT. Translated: CASSSGGADNSPLHF.

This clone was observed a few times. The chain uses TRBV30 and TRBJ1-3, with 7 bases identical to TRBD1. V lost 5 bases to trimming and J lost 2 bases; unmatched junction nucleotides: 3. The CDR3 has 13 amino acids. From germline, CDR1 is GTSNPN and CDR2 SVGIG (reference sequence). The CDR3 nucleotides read TGTGCCTGGGACAGGGATGCTGGAAACACCATATATTTT. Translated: CAWDRDAGNTIYF. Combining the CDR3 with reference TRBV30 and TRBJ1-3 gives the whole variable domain SQTIHQWPATLVQPVGSPLSLECTVEGTSNPNLYWYRQAAGRGLQLLFYSVGIGQISSEVPQNLSASRPQDRQFILSSKKLLLSDSGFYLCAWDRDAGNTIYFGEGSWLTVV.

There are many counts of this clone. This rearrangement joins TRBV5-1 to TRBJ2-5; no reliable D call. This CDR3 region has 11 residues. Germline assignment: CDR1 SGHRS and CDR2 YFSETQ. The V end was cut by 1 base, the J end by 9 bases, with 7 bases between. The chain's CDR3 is CASSLNSPQYF. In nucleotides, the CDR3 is TGCGCCAGCAGCTTGAACTCCCCCCAGTACTTC.